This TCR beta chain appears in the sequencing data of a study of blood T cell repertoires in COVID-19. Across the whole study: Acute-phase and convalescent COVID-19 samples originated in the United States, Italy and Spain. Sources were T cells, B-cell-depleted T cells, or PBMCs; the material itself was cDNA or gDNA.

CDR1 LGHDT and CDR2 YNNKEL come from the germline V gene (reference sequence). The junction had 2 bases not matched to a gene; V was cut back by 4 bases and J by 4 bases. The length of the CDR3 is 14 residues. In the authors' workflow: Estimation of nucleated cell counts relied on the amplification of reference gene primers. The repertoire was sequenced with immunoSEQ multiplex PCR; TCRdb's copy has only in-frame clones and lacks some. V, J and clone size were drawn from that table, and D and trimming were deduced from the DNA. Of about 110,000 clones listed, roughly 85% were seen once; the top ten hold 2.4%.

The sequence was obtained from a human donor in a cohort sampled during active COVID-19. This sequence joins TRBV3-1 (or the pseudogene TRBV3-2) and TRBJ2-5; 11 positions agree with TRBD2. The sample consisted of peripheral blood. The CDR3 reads CASSLGLAVETQYF. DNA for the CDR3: TGTGCCAGCAGCCTGGGACTAGCGGTAGAGACCCAGTACTTC.